This TCR beta chain was identified during a study of blood T cells in healthy people across ages. For this clonotype: Its antigen is not identified.

The CDR3 extends over 15 amino acids. V lost 4 bases and J lost 0, with 13 bases in between. Germline V gene sequence: CDR1 ENHRY, CDR2 SYGVKD. The study, taken as a whole, reports: The lack of PBMC sorting stopped any conclusive naive versus antigen-experienced comparison.

The second PCR ran roughly 6 to 11 cycles with a sample-barcoded 5' primer and J-beta primers. Each CDR3 protein is one row after TCRdb ran MiXCR on the 5' RACE reads. The sample carries over a million distinct CDR3 sequences, around 55% recorded once. This TCR was sampled from a man between 18 and 35 years old in good health. Source material: blood. The chain employs TRBV10-3 and TRBJ2-7; D remains unclear. CDR3 protein: CAISGGTANSYEQYF. In DNA form, the CDR3 reads TGTGCCATCAGTGGGGGAACAGCGAACTCCTACGAGCAGTACTTC.